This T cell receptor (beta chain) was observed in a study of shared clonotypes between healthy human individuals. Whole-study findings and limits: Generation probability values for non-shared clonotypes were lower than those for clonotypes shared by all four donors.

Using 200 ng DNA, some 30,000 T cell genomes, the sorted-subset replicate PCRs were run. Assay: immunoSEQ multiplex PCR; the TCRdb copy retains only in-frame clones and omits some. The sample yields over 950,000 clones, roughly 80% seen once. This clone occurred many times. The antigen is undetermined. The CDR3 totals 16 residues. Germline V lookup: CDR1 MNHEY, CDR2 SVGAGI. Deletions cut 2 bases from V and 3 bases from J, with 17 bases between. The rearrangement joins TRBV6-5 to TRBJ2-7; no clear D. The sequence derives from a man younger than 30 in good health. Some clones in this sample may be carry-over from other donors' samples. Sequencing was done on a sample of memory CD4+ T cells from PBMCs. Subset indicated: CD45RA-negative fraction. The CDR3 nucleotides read TGTGCCAGCAGTTACCCTGGCGGAGAAGTCGACTACGAGCAGTACTTC. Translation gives CASSYPGGEVDYEQYF.